This T cell receptor (beta chain) was captured in a study of blood T cell repertoires in COVID-19. Study-wide background: Samples of COVID-19 (acute and convalescent) were obtained from the United States, Italy and Spain. Sample material is recorded as cDNA or gDNA derived from T cells, B-cell-depleted T cells, or PBMCs.

Patients in Seattle were enrolled during active infection, then followed longitudinally. Germline values: CDR1 SGHVS, CDR2 FQNEAQ. There are 15 residues in the CDR3. V trimming: 5 bases; J trimming: 6 bases; junction bases outside the gene matches: 9. TCRdb keeps only in-frame clones here, not all; method: immunoSEQ multiplex PCR. The sample records about 250,000 clones, 65% to 85% being singletons. Sequenced material: peripheral blood. This sequence joins TRBV7-8 and TRBJ1-4; 7 bases are a match to TRBD1. The sequence derives from a person aged 65-85 years with COVID-19, enrolled during active disease. This CDR3 is CASSPSGGGYEKLFF. CDR3 DNA sequence: TGTGCCAGCAGCCCCTCGGGAGGGGGCTATGAAAAACTGTTTTTT.